A selection of T cell receptor beta chains follows, all from one sample in a study of blood T cells in healthy people across ages. TCRdb reprocessed the 5' RACE reads via MiXCR and lists one record per CDR3 protein. The sample consists of about a million distinct CDR3 sequences, roughly half of them appearing once. The sample was blood. All receptors derive from a woman aged 55-70 years in good health. CDR3s include the opening cysteine and the closing phenylalanine or tryptophan. The D gene is left open where the match is weak. Size is stated for part of the rows, as once, few or many counts, or as a class when the clone is expanded.

>.|15|TRBV12-3/TRBV12-4|.|TRBJ2-7
TGTGCCAGCAGTTCCCGTGGAGGGAGCTTCTACGAGCAGTACTTC
CASSSRGGSFYEQYF
>.|16|TRBV4-2|.|TRBJ2-3
TGTGCCAGCAGCCAAGCGCCCTATGAGCGGACAGATACGCAGTATTTT
CASSQAPYERTDTQYF
>.|15|TRBV7-9|.|TRBJ1-4
TGTGCCAGCAGGAAATCGGAGGGTTATAATGAAAAACTGTTTTTT
CASRKSEGYNEKLFF
>.|13|TRBV27|.|TRBJ2-3
TGTGCCAGCAGTTTACCCGGGGAGAGCAAGCAGTATTTT
CASSLPGESKQYF
>once|15|TRBV4-2|.|TRBJ2-5
TGTGCCAGCAGCAAGTCCGGGACTGTAGTCTACGAGCTGTACTTC
CASSKSGTVVYELYF
>few|14|TRBV7-2|.|TRBJ2-7
TGTGCCAGCAGCTCGATGGACAGATCCTACGAGCAGTACTTC
CASSSMDRSYEQYF
>few|14|TRBV7-2|.|TRBJ2-7
TGTGCCAGCAGCTTAGTCGCTCCATCCCACGAGCAGTACTTC
CASSLVAPSHEQYF
>.|13|TRBV20-1|.|TRBJ2-7
TGCAGTGCTCATAAGGGGGGCTCATACGAGCAGTACTTC
CSAHKGGSYEQYF
>.|15|TRBV28|TRBD2|TRBJ2-7
TGTGCCAGCAGTTCAAGCGGGAGATTAAACAATGAGCAGTACTTC
CASSSSGRLNNEQYF
>.|15|TRBV2|.|TRBJ2-1
TGTGCCAGCAGTTCGACCCGGGACGAATACAATGAGCAGTTCTTC
CASSSTRDEYNEQFF
>.|13|TRBV5-1|.|TRBJ2-5
TGCGCCAGCAGCTTTGCGGACCAAGAGACCCAGTACTTC
CASSFADQETQYF
>few|14|TRBV6-5|.|TRBJ2-3
TGTGCCAGCAGTTACTCGGCAGGGCCAGATACGCAGTATTTT
CASSYSAGPDTQYF
>many|11|TRBV20-1|.|TRBJ1-2
TGCAGTGCTTCCAACCCTTCTGGCTACACCTTC
CSASNPSGYTF
>few|14|TRBV27|.|TRBJ2-2
TGTGCCAGCAGTTGGGCGAGATTTGGCGGGGAGCTGTTTTTT
CASSWARFGGELFF
>few|14|TRBV7-9|.|TRBJ2-5
TGTGCCAGCAGCTTAGGTGGGGGGGCGAAGACCCAGTACTTC
CASSLGGGAKTQYF
>.|15|TRBV4-1|TRBD2|TRBJ2-7
TGCGCCAGCAGCCCAGCGGGAGCCCTCTCCTACGAGCAGTACTTC
CASSPAGALSYEQYF
>.|18|TRBV9|.|TRBJ2-6
TGTGCCAGCAGCGTAGAGGTGGAGGGATTCTCTGGGGCCAACGTCCTGACTTTC
CASSVEVEGFSGANVLTF
>.|17|TRBV7-9|TRBD2|TRBJ2-5
TGTGCCAGCAGCCTCCCGGGACTAGCGTACATACCAGAGACCCAGTACTTC
CASSLPGLAYIPETQYF
>.|16|TRBV7-9|.|TRBJ2-4
TGTGCCAGCAGCTTAGCGCTGGGGGAAGCCAAAAACATTCAGTACTTC
CASSLALGEAKNIQYF
>.|14|TRBV28|TRBD2|TRBJ2-7
TGTGCCAGCAGTATCCAGGGAGGGACCTACGAGCAGTACTTC
CASSIQGGTYEQYF
>.|16|TRBV20-1|.|TRBJ2-1
TGCAGTGCTAGCCGCCCCGATAGCGGAAGAAACAATGAGCAGTTCTTC
CSASRPDSGRNNEQFF
>few|13|TRBV5-1|.|TRBJ2-5
TGCGCCAGCAGCTTGGAAGGACCGGAGACCCAGTACTTC
CASSLEGPETQYF
>.|13|TRBV29-1|.|TRBJ2-3
TGCGGCGTTACTACTTCTAGCACAGATACGCAGTATTTT
CGVTTSSTDTQYF
>.|12|TRBV7-3|.|TRBJ2-7
TGTGCCTTATGGACGGAGTCCTACGAGCAGTACTTC
CALWTESYEQYF
>.|15|TRBV6-5|.|TRBJ2-7
TGTGCCAGCAGTTACTCGGCTAGCCCAGGGTACGAGCAGTACTTC
CASSYSASPGYEQYF
>.|12|TRBV10-3|.|TRBJ1-5
TGTGCCATCAGGGGGGAGGGTCAGCCCCAGCATTTT
CAIRGEGQPQHF
>few|16|TRBV27|TRBD1|TRBJ2-7
TGTGCCAGCAGTTTACACCCCGCAGGGGGCACCTACGAGCAGTACTTC
CASSLHPAGGTYEQYF
>few|14|TRBV7-6|.|TRBJ2-3
TGTGCCAGCACTAGGACCCCGAGCACAGATACGCAGTATTTT
CASTRTPSTDTQYF
>.|16|TRBV3-1|TRBD2|TRBJ2-5
TGTGCCAGCAGCGCCAGTAGCGGGAGTAGGGTGGAGACCCAGTACTTC
CASSASSGSRVETQYF
>.|14|TRBV6-5|.|TRBJ2-4
TGTGCCAGCAGTGACGGAGGAGCCGCTCTGGAGCAGTACTTC
CASSDGGAALEQYF
>.|14|TRBV2|TRBD2|TRBJ2-5
TGTGCCAGCAGTGAAGGACTAGCAAGTGGGACCCAGTACTTC
CASSEGLASGTQYF
>.|13|TRBV10-3|.|TRBJ1-6
TGTGCCATCAGTGACGGGGGGATTTCACCCCTCCACTTT
CAISDGGISPLHF
>.|15|TRBV30|.|TRBJ2-5
TGTGCCTGGAGTAGAAGCCAGAAGATCCAAGAGACCCAGTACTTC
CAWSRSQKIQETQYF
>.|16|TRBV6-5|.|TRBJ1-1
TGTGCCAGCAGTTACTCTGGGGTAGTCGGGGGCACTGAAGCTTTCTTT
CASSYSGVVGGTEAFF
>.|13|TRBV10-3|.|TRBJ2-1
TGTGCCATCACCTTCTTACACGGAAATGAGCAGTTCTTC
CAITFLHGNEQFF
>.|11|TRBV29-1|.|TRBJ2-7
TGCAGCGCGATTTCTCTGGGCGAGCAGTACTTC
CSAISLGEQYF
>few|17|TRBV27|.|TRBJ2-7
TGTGCCAGCAGTCCCACATTCCTCCGGGACAACTCCTACGAGCAGTACTTC
CASSPTFLRDNSYEQYF
>.|15|TRBV20-1|TRBD2|TRBJ2-7
TGCAGTGCTAGAGACGTCCAGCGGGATACCTACGAGCAGTACTTC
CSARDVQRDTYEQYF
>few|13|TRBV29-1|.|TRBJ2-5
TGCAGCGTTGAACTTAACACAGGAGAGACCCAGTACTTC
CSVELNTGETQYF
>few|14|TRBV11-2|TRBD1|TRBJ2-7
TGTGCCAGCAACCGACAGGGGAGCTCCTACGAGCAGTACTTC
CASNRQGSSYEQYF
>.|15|TRBV20-1|TRBD2|TRBJ2-7
TGCAGTGCTCAAAATATAGCGGGAGGGAGGTACGAGCAGTACTTC
CSAQNIAGGRYEQYF
>.|15|TRBV7-7|.|TRBJ2-7
TGTGCCAGCAGTCGGGTGACAGGAACCTCCTACGAGCAGTACTTC
CASSRVTGTSYEQYF
>.|12|TRBV20-1|TRBD2|TRBJ2-1
TGCAGTGCAACCGGGACTAGCGGTCCTGGGTTCTTC
CSATGTSGPGFF
>few|13|TRBV20-1|TRBD2|TRBJ2-1
TGCAGTGCTAGGCAACTAGCGGGAACTGAGCAGTTCTTC
CSARQLAGTEQFF
>.|14|TRBV6-1|.|TRBJ1-2
TGTGCCAGCAGTGAAGCCGACAGGCCACGGGGCTACACCTTC
CASSEADRPRGYTF
>.|15|TRBV7-9|TRBD1|TRBJ2-7
TGTGCCAGCAGCTTTTATCGCAGGGGGAAAGACGAGCAGTACTTC
CASSFYRRGKDEQYF
>.|15|TRBV2|TRBD1|TRBJ2-7
TGTGCCAGCAGTCCATCCGGGACAGGGCAGGGCGAGCAGTACTTC
CASSPSGTGQGEQYF
>few|18|TRBV5-1|TRBD2|TRBJ2-6
TGCGCCAGCAGCTCTCTGAGGACTAGCGAGCCTGGGGCCAACGTCCTGACTTTC
CASSSLRTSEPGANVLTF
>.|16|TRBV7-9|TRBD2|TRBJ2-1
TGTGCCAGCAGCTCCTGGGGACGAGCGGGAGTCAATGAGCAGTTCTTC
CASSSWGRAGVNEQFF
>few|17|TRBV4-2|.|TRBJ1-2
TGTGCCAGCAGCCAAGATCGCCGGGGGGGAGAAGACTATGGCTACACCTTC
CASSQDRRGGEDYGYTF
>.|15|TRBV7-9|TRBD1|TRBJ1-1
TGTGCCAGCAGCTTAGGGGGACAGGGGTCGGCTGAAGCTTTCTTT
CASSLGGQGSAEAFF
>.|15|TRBV5-6|.|TRBJ2-5
TGTGCCAGCAGCAACCTAGGACGGATGCAAGAGACCCAGTACTTC
CASSNLGRMQETQYF
>.|16|TRBV7-9|.|TRBJ2-7
TGTGCCAGCAGCTTAGGACAGGGAGGGCACTCCTACGAGCAGTACTTC
CASSLGQGGHSYEQYF
>.|15|TRBV7-6|.|TRBJ2-1
TGTGCCAGCAGCTTAGGGCGGAGCCAGGGCAATGAGCAGTTCTTC
CASSLGRSQGNEQFF
>.|16|TRBV12-3/TRBV12-4|.|TRBJ2-2
TGTGCCAGCAGTCCGTACAGGGCTCTAGTTTCCGGGGAGCTGTTTTTT
CASSPYRALVSGELFF
>.|14|TRBV24-1|TRBD1|TRBJ2-7
TGTGCCACCAGTGAACAGGGGGTCGGAAACGAGCAGTACTTC
CATSEQGVGNEQYF